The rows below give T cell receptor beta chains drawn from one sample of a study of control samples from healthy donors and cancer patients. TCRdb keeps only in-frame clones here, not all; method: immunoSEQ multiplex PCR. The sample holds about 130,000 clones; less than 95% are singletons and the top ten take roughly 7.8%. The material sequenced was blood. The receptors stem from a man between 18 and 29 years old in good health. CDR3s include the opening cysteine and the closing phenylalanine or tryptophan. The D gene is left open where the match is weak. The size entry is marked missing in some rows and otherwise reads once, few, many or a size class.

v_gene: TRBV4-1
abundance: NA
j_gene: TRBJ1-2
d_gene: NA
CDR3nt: TGCGCCAGCAGCCAAGAAAGGACACCATACTATGGCTACACCTTC
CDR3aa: CASSQERTPYYGYTF

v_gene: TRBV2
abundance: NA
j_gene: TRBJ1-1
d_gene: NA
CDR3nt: TGTGCCAGCCATGAAAGGCCGGGCGTTACGACGGCTTTCTTT
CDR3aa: CASHERPGVTTAFF

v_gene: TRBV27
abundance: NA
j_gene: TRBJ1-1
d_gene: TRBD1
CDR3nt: TGTGCCAGCAGTTTACGGGGGACAGGGTCCACTGAAGCTTTCTTT
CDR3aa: CASSLRGTGSTEAFF

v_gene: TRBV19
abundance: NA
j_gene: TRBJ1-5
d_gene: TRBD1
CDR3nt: TGTGCCAGTAGTATAGGACGGACAGGGGGTTATAGCAATCAGCCCCAGCATTTT
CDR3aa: CASSIGRTGGYSNQPQHF

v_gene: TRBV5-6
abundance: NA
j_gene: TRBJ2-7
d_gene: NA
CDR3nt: TGTGCCAGCAGCTTGCAGAAGGATCCACGTGTATACGAGCAGTACTTC
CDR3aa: CASSLQKDPRVYEQYF

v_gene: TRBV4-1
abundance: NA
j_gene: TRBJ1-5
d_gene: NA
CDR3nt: TGCGCCAGCAGCCTTGGACCTAATCAGCCCCAGCATTTT
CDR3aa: CASSLGPNQPQHF

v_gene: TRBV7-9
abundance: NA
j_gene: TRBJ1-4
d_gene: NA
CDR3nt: TGTGCCAGCAGCTTAGGGACAGTGAATGAAAAACTGTTTTTT
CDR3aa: CASSLGTVNEKLFF

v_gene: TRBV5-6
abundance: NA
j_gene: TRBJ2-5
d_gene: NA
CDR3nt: TGTGCCAGCAGCTTGGCTCTACTGGAGAGTCAAGAGACCCAGTACTTC
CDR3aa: CASSLALLESQETQYF

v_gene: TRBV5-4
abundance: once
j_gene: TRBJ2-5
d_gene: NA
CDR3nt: TGTGCCAGCAGCTTGGGGAGTCGGCGGAATCAAGAGACCCAGTACTTC
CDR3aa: CASSLGSRRNQETQYF

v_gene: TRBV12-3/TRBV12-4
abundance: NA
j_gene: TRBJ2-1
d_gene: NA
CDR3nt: TGTGCCAGCAGTTTAGTTACTGTGGGTGAGCAGTTCTTC
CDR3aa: CASSLVTVGEQFF

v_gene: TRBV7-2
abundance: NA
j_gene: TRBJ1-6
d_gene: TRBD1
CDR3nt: TGTGCCAGCAGCTTAGCGCAGACAGGGGCAGATTCACCCCTCCACTTT
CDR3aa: CASSLAQTGADSPLHF

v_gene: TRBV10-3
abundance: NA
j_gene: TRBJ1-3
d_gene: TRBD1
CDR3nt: TGTGCCGAAGGGACAGGCCCTGGAAACACCATATATTTT
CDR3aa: CAEGTGPGNTIYF

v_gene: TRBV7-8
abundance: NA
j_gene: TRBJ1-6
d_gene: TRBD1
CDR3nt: TGTGCCAGCAGCTTACTGACAGGGGGCTCACCCCTCCACTTT
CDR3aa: CASSLLTGGSPLHF

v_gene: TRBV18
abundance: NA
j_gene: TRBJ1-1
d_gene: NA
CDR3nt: TGTGCCAGCTCCCCTATCCAGGGCCTAATGAACACTGAAGCTTTCTTT
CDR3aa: CASSPIQGLMNTEAFF

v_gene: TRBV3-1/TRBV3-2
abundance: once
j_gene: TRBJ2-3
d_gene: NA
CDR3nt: TGTGCCAGCAGCCAAGCGACAGGGAGGCCAGCGGGCGTGACAGATACGCAGTATTTT
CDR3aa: CASSQATGRPAGVTDTQYF

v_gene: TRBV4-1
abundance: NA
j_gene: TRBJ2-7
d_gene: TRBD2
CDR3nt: TGCGCCAGCAGCCAAGTAGCGGGGGGATCCTACGAGCAGTACTTC
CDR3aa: CASSQVAGGSYEQYF

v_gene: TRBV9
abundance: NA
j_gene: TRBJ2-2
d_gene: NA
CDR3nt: TGTGCCAGCAGCGTACCGGGACACAGAATCACCGGGGAGCTGTTTTTT
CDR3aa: CASSVPGHRITGELFF

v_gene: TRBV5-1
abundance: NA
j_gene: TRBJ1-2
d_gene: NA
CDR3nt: TGCGCCAGCAGGACAACGGGCAGTGCCTATGGCTACACCTTC
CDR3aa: CASRTTGSAYGYTF

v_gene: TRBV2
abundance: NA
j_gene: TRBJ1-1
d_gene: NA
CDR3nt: TGTGCCCCCCTACGGCCTAACACTGAAGCTTTCTTT
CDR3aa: CAPLRPNTEAFF

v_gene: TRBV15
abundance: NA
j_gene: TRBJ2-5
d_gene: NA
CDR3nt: TGTGCCACCAGCAGAGGGGGGGAGACCCAGTACTTC
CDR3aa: CATSRGGETQYF

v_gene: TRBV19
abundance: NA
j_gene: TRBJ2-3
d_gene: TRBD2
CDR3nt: TGTGCCAGTAGTTCCCCGGGAGGGTCATTGACGGATACGCAGTATTTT
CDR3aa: CASSSPGGSLTDTQYF

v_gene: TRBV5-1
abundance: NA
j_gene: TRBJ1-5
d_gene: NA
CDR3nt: TGCGCCAGCAGCTTGGGGGCCGGGGGCAATCAGCCCCAGCATTTT
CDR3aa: CASSLGAGGNQPQHF

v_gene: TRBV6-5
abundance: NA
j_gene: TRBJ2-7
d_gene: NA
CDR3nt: TGTGCCAGCAGTTACTCATTCTTTGGACGACCCAACGAGCAGTACTTC
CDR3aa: CASSYSFFGRPNEQYF

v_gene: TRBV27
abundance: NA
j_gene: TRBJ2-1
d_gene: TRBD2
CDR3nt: TGTGCCAGCAGTTCCTTCCGGGGGGGTGAGCAGTTCTTC
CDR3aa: CASSSFRGGEQFF

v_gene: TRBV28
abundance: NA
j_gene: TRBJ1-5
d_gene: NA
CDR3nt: TGTGCCAGCAACCAGGCAGGACTCAATCAGCCCCAGCATTTT
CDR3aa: CASNQAGLNQPQHF

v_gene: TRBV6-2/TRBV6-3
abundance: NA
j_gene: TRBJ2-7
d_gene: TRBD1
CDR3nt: TGTGCCAGCAGTTACGGACAGGGGGGACCCTACGAGCAGTACTTC
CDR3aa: CASSYGQGGPYEQYF

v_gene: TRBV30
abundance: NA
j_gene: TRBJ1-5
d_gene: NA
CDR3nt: TGTGCCTGGAGTGTACAAGGAAGCAATCAGCCCCAGCATTTT
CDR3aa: CAWSVQGSNQPQHF

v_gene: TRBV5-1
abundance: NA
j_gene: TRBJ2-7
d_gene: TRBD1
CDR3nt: TGCGCCAGCAGCCAGGGACAGGGAAACTACGAGCAGTACTTC
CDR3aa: CASSQGQGNYEQYF

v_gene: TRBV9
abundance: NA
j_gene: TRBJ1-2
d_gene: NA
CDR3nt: TGTGCCAGCAGCGAGGGCCTACAGGAAGGCTATGGCTACACCTTC
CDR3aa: CASSEGLQEGYGYTF

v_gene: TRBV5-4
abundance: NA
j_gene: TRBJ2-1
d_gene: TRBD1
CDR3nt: TGTGCCAGCAGTGAGGGACAGGCCAATGAGCAGTTCTTC
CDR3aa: CASSEGQANEQFF

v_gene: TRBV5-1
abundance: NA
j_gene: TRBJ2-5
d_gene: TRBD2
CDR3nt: TGCGCCAGCAGCTTGCGGGGGGGAAGACAAGAGACCCAGTACTTC
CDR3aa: CASSLRGGRQETQYF

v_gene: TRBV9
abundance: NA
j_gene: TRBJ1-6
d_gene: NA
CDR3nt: TGTGCCAGCAGCGTAGGGGACACCTATTCACCCCTCCACTTT
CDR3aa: CASSVGDTYSPLHF

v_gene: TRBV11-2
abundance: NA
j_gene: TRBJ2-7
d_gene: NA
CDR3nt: TGTGCCAGCAGCTTCCTGGGTGGCCATAGCTCCTACGAGCAGTACTTC
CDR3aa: CASSFLGGHSSYEQYF

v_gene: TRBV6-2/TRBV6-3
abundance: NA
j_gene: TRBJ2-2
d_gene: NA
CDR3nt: TGTGCCAGCAGTTACTCGATAGCAGGAAGGGGGGCGGTCACCGGGGAGCTGTTTTTT
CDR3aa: CASSYSIAGRGAVTGELFF

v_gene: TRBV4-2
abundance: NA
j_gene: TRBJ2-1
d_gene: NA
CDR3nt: TGTGCCAGCAGCCATGCCGGGACGGAGGGGTCTGAGCAGTTCTTC
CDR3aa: CASSHAGTEGSEQFF

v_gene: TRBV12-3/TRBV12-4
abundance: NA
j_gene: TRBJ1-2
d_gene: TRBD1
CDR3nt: TGTGCCAGCAGTTCCCAGGGGGGCCATGGCTACACCTTC
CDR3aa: CASSSQGGHGYTF

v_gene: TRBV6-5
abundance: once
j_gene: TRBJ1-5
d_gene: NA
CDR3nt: TGTGCCAGCACCACCTCCCAAGAGAACAATCAGCCCCAGCATTTT
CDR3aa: CASTTSQENNQPQHF

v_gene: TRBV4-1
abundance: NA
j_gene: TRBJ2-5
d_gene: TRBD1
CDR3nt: TGCGCCAGCAGCCAAGACCGGACAGGGGGCTGGGAGACCCAGTACTTC
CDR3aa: CASSQDRTGGWETQYF

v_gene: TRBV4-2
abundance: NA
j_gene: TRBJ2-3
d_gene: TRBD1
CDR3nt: TGTGCCAGCAGCCAAGAAGTCCCGGGACAGGGGTCAGATACGCAGTATTTT
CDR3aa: CASSQEVPGQGSDTQYF

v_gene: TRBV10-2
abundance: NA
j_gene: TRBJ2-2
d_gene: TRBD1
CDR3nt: TGCGCCAGCAGGACGGACAGGGGGCAGTGGGGCGGGGAGCTGTTTTTT
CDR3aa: CASRTDRGQWGGELFF

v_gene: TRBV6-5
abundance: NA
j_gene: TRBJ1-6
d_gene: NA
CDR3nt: TGTGCCAGCAGTTACTCGATTCACTCCGATAATTCACCCCTCCACTTT
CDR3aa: CASSYSIHSDNSPLHF

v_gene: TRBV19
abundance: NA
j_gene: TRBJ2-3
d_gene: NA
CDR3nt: TGTGCCAGTAGTATAGTGGCGGACAGCACAGATACGCAGTATTTT
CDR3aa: CASSIVADSTDTQYF

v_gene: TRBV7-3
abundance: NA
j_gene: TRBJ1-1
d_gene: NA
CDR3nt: TGTGCCAGCAGCTTGAACAGGAACACTGAAGCTTTCTTT
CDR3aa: CASSLNRNTEAFF

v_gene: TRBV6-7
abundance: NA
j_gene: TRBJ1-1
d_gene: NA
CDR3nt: TGTGCCAGCAGTTACCCTACGGGGGGGCCGAAAGTCAAAGCTTTCTTT
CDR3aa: CASSYPTGGPKVKAFF

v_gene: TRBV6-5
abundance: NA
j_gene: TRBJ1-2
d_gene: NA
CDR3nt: TGTGCCGCAGCCAAAGTAAGGAACTATGGCTACACCTTC
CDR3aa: CAAAKVRNYGYTF

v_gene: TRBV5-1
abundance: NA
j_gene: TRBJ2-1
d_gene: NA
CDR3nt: TGCGCCAGCAGCTTGTCAAACGGGAACAATGAGCAGTTCTTC
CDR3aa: CASSLSNGNNEQFF

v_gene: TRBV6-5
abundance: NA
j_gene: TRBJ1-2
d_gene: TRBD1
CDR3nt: TGTGCCAGCAGCCCCCGACAGGGCGGGGAGAGGGGCTACACCTTC
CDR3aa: CASSPRQGGERGYTF

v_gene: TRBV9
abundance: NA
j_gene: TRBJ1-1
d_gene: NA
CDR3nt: TGTGCCAGCAGCCTCAGTGGGAACACTGAAGCTTTCTTT
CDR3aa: CASSLSGNTEAFF

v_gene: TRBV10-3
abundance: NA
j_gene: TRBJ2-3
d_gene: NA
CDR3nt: TGTGCCATCAGGAGTGCAGATACGCAGTATTTT
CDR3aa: CAIRSADTQYF

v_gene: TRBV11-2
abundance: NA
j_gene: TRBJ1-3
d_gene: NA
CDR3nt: TGTGCCAGCAGCCCGGGAGGCGGAAACACCATATATTTT
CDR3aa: CASSPGGGNTIYF